These T cell receptor beta chains were read from a single sample in a study of human T cells and chemical hapten exposure. In TCRdb, the RACE reads were re-called with MiXCR into one record per CDR3 protein. The sample yields about 37,000 distinct CDR3 sequences, less than 6% seen once. The sequenced material came from whole blood. These receptors originate from a human donor in good health. Some clones in this sample may be carry-over from other donors' samples. Each CDR3 is given with its conserved first and last residue. Fields, in order: CDR3 protein, CDR3 DNA, CDR3 length, clone size, D gene, V gene, J gene. The D gene is left open where the match is weak. A clone size is listed for some rows: how often the clone was seen (once, few, many), or a class if it is expanded.

CDR3aa: CASSLDRGLYNSPLHF; CDR3nt: TGTGCCAGCAGCTTAGACAGGGGGCTCTATAATTCACCCCTCCACTTT; len: 16; abundance: few; d_gene: TRBD1; v_gene: TRBV7-8; j_gene: TRBJ1-6
CDR3aa: CSAPDWIAYEQYF; CDR3nt: TGCAGTGCGCCGGACTGGATAGCCTACGAGCAGTACTTC; len: 13; abundance: many; d_gene: -; v_gene: TRBV20-1; j_gene: TRBJ2-7
CDR3aa: CASSLAGVDYGYTF; CDR3nt: TGTGCCAGCAGCTTGGCCGGGGTGGACTATGGCTACACCTTC; len: 14; abundance: -; d_gene: -; v_gene: TRBV7-9; j_gene: TRBJ1-2
CDR3aa: CSASQGAGNTEAFF; CDR3nt: TGCAGTGCTAGTCAGGGGGCCGGGAACACTGAAGCTTTCTTT; len: 14; abundance: many; d_gene: TRBD1; v_gene: TRBV20-1; j_gene: TRBJ1-1
CDR3aa: CASSLTGARAFF; CDR3nt: TGTGCCAGCAGCTTGACAGGGGCTAGGGCTTTCTTT; len: 12; abundance: -; d_gene: TRBD1; v_gene: TRBV7-9; j_gene: TRBJ1-1
CDR3aa: CASSLELESRVQGLFF; CDR3nt: TGTGCCAGCAGCTTAGAGTTGGAGAGCAGGGTCCAAGGGCTGTTTTTT; len: 16; abundance: many; d_gene: -; v_gene: TRBV7-2; j_gene: TRBJ1-4
CDR3aa: CASSSSGLAGTPSTDTQYF; CDR3nt: -; len: 19; abundance: many; d_gene: -; v_gene: TRBV6-2/TRBV6-3; j_gene: TRBJ2-3
CDR3aa: CASSSGRAGEKLFF; CDR3nt: TGTGCCAGCAGTTCCGGGAGGGCCGGTGAAAAACTGTTTTTT; len: 14; abundance: -; d_gene: -; v_gene: TRBV6-5; j_gene: TRBJ1-4
CDR3aa: CVSSSRLDLGGAKNIQYF; CDR3nt: TGTGTCAGCAGCTCACGACTAGATTTGGGGGGGGCCAAAAACATTCAGTACTTC; len: 18; abundance: -; d_gene: TRBD2; v_gene: TRBV7-8; j_gene: TRBJ2-4
CDR3aa: CASSFRRTEAFF; CDR3nt: TGTGCCAGCAGTTTTCGGAGGACTGAAGCTTTCTTT; len: 12; abundance: many; d_gene: -; v_gene: TRBV28; j_gene: TRBJ1-1
CDR3aa: CASRRDGDTQYF; CDR3nt: TGTGCCAGCAGGCGGGACGGAGATACGCAGTATTTT; len: 12; abundance: few; d_gene: -; v_gene: TRBV12-3/TRBV12-4; j_gene: TRBJ2-3
CDR3aa: CASSYSEKSYNEQFF; CDR3nt: TGTGCCAGCAGTTATTCCGAGAAATCCTACAATGAGCAGTTCTTC; len: 15; abundance: many; d_gene: -; v_gene: TRBV6-2/TRBV6-3; j_gene: TRBJ2-1
CDR3aa: CASSAPGQGKGEQFF; CDR3nt: TGTGCCAGCAGTGCGCCGGGACAGGGGAAGGGGGAGCAGTTCTTC; len: 15; abundance: many; d_gene: TRBD1; v_gene: TRBV6-2/TRBV6-3; j_gene: TRBJ2-1
CDR3aa: CASSLDPLQTQYF; CDR3nt: TGTGCCAGCAGCTTAGACCCCTTACAGACCCAGTACTTC; len: 13; abundance: many; d_gene: -; v_gene: TRBV11-2; j_gene: TRBJ2-5
CDR3aa: CASSIKRETDTQYF; CDR3nt: TGCGCCAGCAGCATAAAGCGGGAGACAGATACGCAGTATTTT; len: 14; abundance: many; d_gene: TRBD2; v_gene: TRBV5-1; j_gene: TRBJ2-3
CDR3aa: CASTRWPNTEAFF; CDR3nt: TGTGCCAGCACTCGCTGGCCTAACACTGAAGCTTTCTTT; len: 13; abundance: many; d_gene: -; v_gene: TRBV6-5; j_gene: TRBJ1-1
CDR3aa: CASSGTGGHEQYF; CDR3nt: TGTGCCAGCAGTGGGACAGGGGGCCACGAGCAGTACTTC; len: 13; abundance: -; d_gene: TRBD1; v_gene: TRBV27; j_gene: TRBJ2-7
CDR3aa: CASSWVGRNQPQHF; CDR3nt: TGTGCCAGCAGTTGGGTCGGGAGGAATCAGCCCCAGCATTTT; len: 14; abundance: few; d_gene: -; v_gene: TRBV6-2/TRBV6-3; j_gene: TRBJ1-5
CDR3aa: CASSLTSTPGHEAFF; CDR3nt: TGTGCCAGCAGCTTAACCTCTACTCCGGGGCATGAAGCTTTCTTT; len: 15; abundance: many; d_gene: -; v_gene: TRBV7-2; j_gene: TRBJ1-1
CDR3aa: CASSTRRTDTQYF; CDR3nt: TGTGCCAGCTCGACTAGACGCACAGATACGCAGTATTTT; len: 13; abundance: many; d_gene: -; v_gene: TRBV18; j_gene: TRBJ2-3
CDR3aa: CSAGGGPNTEAFF; CDR3nt: TGCAGTGCAGGGGGGGGCCCGAACACTGAAGCTTTCTTT; len: 13; abundance: many; d_gene: -; v_gene: TRBV20-1; j_gene: TRBJ1-1
CDR3aa: CASSELGAYTEAFF; CDR3nt: TGTGCCAGCAGTGAACTAGGGGCCTACACTGAAGCTTTCTTT; len: 14; abundance: medium-sized; d_gene: -; v_gene: TRBV2; j_gene: TRBJ1-1
CDR3aa: CASSSGQRWQFF; CDR3nt: TGTGCCAGCAGTTCCGGACAGAGATGGCAGTTCTTC; len: 12; abundance: many; d_gene: -; v_gene: TRBV27; j_gene: TRBJ2-1